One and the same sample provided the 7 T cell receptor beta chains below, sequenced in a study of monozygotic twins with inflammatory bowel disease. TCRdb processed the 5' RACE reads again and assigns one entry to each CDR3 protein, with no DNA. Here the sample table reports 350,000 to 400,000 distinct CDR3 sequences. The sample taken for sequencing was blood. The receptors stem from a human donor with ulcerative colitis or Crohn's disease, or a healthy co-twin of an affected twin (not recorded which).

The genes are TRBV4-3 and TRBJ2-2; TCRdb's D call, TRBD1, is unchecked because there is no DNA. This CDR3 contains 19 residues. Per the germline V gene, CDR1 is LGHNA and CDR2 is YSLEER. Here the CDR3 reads CASSQDLVYGGGTTGELFF.

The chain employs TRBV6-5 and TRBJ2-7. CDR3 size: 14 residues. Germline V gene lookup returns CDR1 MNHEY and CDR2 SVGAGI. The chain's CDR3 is CASSSEGSTYEQYF.

The CDR3 region is CASSQRGGFTGELFF. The chain employs TRBV7-8 and TRBJ2-2; TCRdb's D call, TRBD2, is unchecked because there is no DNA. The CDR3 consists of 15 residues. From germline, CDR1 is SGHVS and CDR2 FQNEAQ.

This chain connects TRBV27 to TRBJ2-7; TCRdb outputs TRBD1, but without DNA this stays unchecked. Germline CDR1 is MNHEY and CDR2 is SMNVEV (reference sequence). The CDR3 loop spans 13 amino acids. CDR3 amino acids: CASSLKQGYEQYF.

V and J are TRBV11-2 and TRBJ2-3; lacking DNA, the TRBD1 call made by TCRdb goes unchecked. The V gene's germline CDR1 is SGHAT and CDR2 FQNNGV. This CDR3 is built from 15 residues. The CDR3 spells CASSLEGGATGTQYF.

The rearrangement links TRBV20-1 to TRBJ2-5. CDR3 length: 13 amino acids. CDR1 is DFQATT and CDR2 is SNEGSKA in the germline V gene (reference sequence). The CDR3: CSATDPWVETQYF.

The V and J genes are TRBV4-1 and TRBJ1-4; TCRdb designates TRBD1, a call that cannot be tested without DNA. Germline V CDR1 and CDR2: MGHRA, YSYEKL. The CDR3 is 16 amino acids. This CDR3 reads CASSQDIPGLNEKLFF.